The 24 T cell receptor beta chains presented below share a single source sample, sequenced in a study of shared clonotypes between healthy human individuals. Terminally differentiated effector memory CD45RA+ cells were excluded from the naive CD8 cells, which were CD45RO-negative and positively selected for CCR7. This table comes from immunoSEQ multiplex PCR, and its TCRdb copy is limited to in-frame clones, with some not included. Of more than 550,000 clones detected, 90% to 95% appear once; the ten largest clones hold roughly 24%. The sequencing input was naive CD8+ T cells sorted from blood. Every receptor here comes from a man aged 25-45 years in good health.

This clone was seen a single time. J is TRBJ2-1 and V is TRBV7-9, with 10 bases identical to TRBD2. The J segment lost 9 bases and the V segment lost 5 bases, leaving 4 bases of the junction unmatched. CDR1 SEHNR and CDR2 FQNEAQ come from the germline V gene (reference sequence). The length of the CDR3 is 13 residues. The CDR3 DNA sequence: TGTGCCAGCAGCGCCGGGACTAGCGTTGAGCAGTTCTTC. It translates to CASSAGTSVEQFF.

This sequence joins TRBV7-6 and TRBJ2-2, with 8 bases matching TRBD1. The trim removed 4 bases at V and 1 base at J, leaving 5 bases unmatched. This CDR3 is 16 amino acids long. Germline lookup yields CDR1 SGHVS and CDR2 FNYEAQ. CDR3 sequence reads: CASSSRQGLNTGELFF. The CDR3 DNA is TGTGCCAGCAGCTCCCGACAGGGGCTGAACACCGGGGAGCTGTTTTTT.

The chain couples TRBV7-2 to TRBJ2-1; 9 bases line up with TRBD1. The V gene end was trimmed by 6 bases and the J gene end by 5 bases; junction bases not matched to a gene: 5. The CDR3 covers 14 residues. CDR1 is SGHTA and CDR2 is FQGNSA in the germline V gene. The CDR3 nucleotides are TGTGCCAGCAGGCCCGGGACAGGGAACAATGAGCAGTTCTTC. It encodes CASRPGTGNNEQFF.

The chain recombines TRBV28 with TRBJ2-1, with TRBD2 matching over 14 bases. Germline CDR1 and CDR2: MDHEN and SYDVKM. With 6 bases clipped from V and 1 base from J, the junction kept 8 bases outside the gene matches. The CDR3 runs to 18 residues. The CDR3 sequence is CASRYWTSGRKSYNEQFF. CDR3 nucleotide sequence: TGTGCCAGCAGATACTGGACTAGCGGGAGGAAGTCCTACAATGAGCAGTTCTTC.

The V and J genes are TRBV14 and TRBJ2-3, with 7 bases identical to TRBD2. V gave up 4 bases and J gave up 5 bases; unmatched junction bases: 18. Germline assignment: CDR1 SGHDN and CDR2 FVKESK. This CDR3 spans 18 amino acids. CDR3 amino acids: CASSPLGVVGGSVDTQYF. In DNA, the CDR3 is TGTGCCAGCAGCCCCTTGGGCGTGGTTGGCGGGAGTGTAGATACGCAGTATTTT.

The chain joins TRBV7-9 to TRBJ1-2; D gene ambiguous. V was cut by 7 bases and J by 2 bases, with 26 bases left in between. The germline V gene encodes CDR1 SEHNR and CDR2 FQNEAQ (reference sequence). This CDR3 spans 18 amino acids. CDR3 DNA sequence: TGTGCCAGCACCCTTACTACGGCAGGACGGTCGGAAAACTATGGCTACACCTTC. Residues: CASTLTTAGRSENYGYTF.

This chain joins TRBV4-1 and TRBJ2-7, with D possibly TRBD1 on 5 matching bases. The V and J ends lost 3 bases and 2 bases respectively, with 11 bases between them. The CDR3 covers 14 residues. The V gene's germline CDR1 is MGHRA and CDR2 YSYEKL. The CDR3 DNA is TGCGCCAGCAGCCATGTTGGACACCCCTACGAGCAGTACTTC. Translating gives CASSHVGHPYEQYF.

The chain couples TRBV27 to TRBJ1-2; D is perhaps TRBD1 (5 bases). CDR1 MNHEY and CDR2 SMNVEV come from the germline V gene (reference sequence). Trimming removed 0 bases from V and 8 bases from J, with 7 bases in between. The CDR3 runs 12 residues. For the CDR3, the DNA is TGTGCCAGCAGTTTATCAGGGGAAGGCTACACCTTC. Protein sequence: CASSLSGEGYTF.

Note on this clone: Relative to the germline gene, one junction end is altered; a read error may explain this. This chain joins TRBV13 and TRBJ2-1; D is possibly TRBD2 (6 bases). CDR1 and CDR2 from the germline V gene are PRHDT and FYEKMQ (reference sequence). CDR3 length equals 12 residues. For the CDR3, the DNA is TGTGCCAGCAGCGTAGGAGGGGTTGAGCAGTTCTTC. Translating it yields CASSVGGVEQFF.

This chain connects TRBV5-4 to TRBJ1-4; 12 bases line up with TRBD1. The CDR3 covers 16 residues. Germline-derived CDR1 and CDR2 are SGHNT and YYREEE (reference sequence). With V trimmed by 3 bases and J by 6 bases, 6 bases remained unmatched. The CDR3, as DNA: TGTGCCAGCAGCTCCGGGACAGGGGGCCGGGATGAAAAACTGTTTTTT. Its protein is CASSSGTGGRDEKLFF.

The chain's CDR3 is CASSAGTEQYF. CDR3 sequence (DNA): TGTGCCAGCAGCGCCGGGACCGAGCAGTACTTC. This rearrangement joins TRBV9 to TRBJ2-7, with D perhaps being TRBD1 or TRBD2 (5 bases each). CDR1 and CDR2 from the germline V gene are SGDLS and YYNGEE. This CDR3 has 11 amino acids. The ends were cut back, 3 bases at V and 6 bases at J, with 7 bases in the middle.

This chain links TRBV20-1 with TRBJ2-1; D is ambiguous. CDR1 DFQATT and CDR2 SNEGSKA come from the germline V gene (reference sequence). V was trimmed by 6 bases and J by 8 bases, leaving 11 bases between them. This CDR3 has 11 residues. CDR3: CSALSGDEQFF. CDR3 DNA sequence: TGCAGTGCACTTAGTGGGGATGAGCAGTTCTTC.

The J gene is TRBJ2-7, the V gene TRBV29-1; D unclear. V gave up 0 bases and J gave up 1 base, with 10 bases separating them. Germline V gene lookup returns CDR1 SQVTM and CDR2 ANQGSEA. The CDR3 sequence is 14 residues long. The CDR3 DNA is TGCAGCGTTGAAGACAACGGCGCGTCCTACGAGCAGTACTTC. It yields the protein CSVEDNGASYEQYF.

This clone was detected once. This chain joins TRBV18 and TRBJ2-5; 9 nucleotides align to TRBD1. From germline, CDR1 is KGHSH and CDR2 LQKENI. This CDR3 has 18 residues. Trimming removed 2 bases from V and 0 bases from J; junction bases left unmatched: 10. In DNA, the CDR3 is TGTGCCAGCTCACCAGGGGACAGGGTGGAAGGGGACCAAGAGACCCAGTACTTC. Translating gives CASSPGDRVEGDQETQYF.

This chain connects TRBV7-9 to TRBJ2-7; D unclear. This CDR3 has 14 residues. Germline V lookup: CDR1 SEHNR, CDR2 FQNEAQ (reference sequence). With 1 base removed from V and 6 bases from J, the gap between germline ends came to 13 bases. This CDR3 reads CASSLDSHISEQYF. As DNA, the CDR3 is TGTGCCAGCAGCTTAGACAGCCACATTTCCGAGCAGTACTTC.

This chain links TRBV29-1 with TRBJ2-1; perhaps TRBD2 as D (5 bases). The CDR3 consists of 18 residues. Trimming took off 1 base at V and 8 bases at J, with 27 bases between the two ends. Germline assignment: CDR1 SQVTM and CDR2 ANQGSEA. CDR3 in DNA: TGCAGCGTTGAAGGGGCCCCGGGGTCGGACCACCTCTTTTATGAGCAGTTCTTC. Amino acid sequence: CSVEGAPGSDHLFYEQFF.

In this sample, this clone turned up once. This chain joins TRBV9 and TRBJ2-7; TRBD1 matches 7 bases. Germline loops: CDR1 SGDLS, CDR2 YYNGEE. The CDR3 contains 15 residues. The ends lost 0 bases at V and 2 bases at J; junction bases unmatched: 5. Here the CDR3 DNA reads TGTGCCAGCAGCGTAGAGACAGGGAATGCCTACGAGCAGTACTTC. Translating it yields CASSVETGNAYEQYF.

The gene calls are TRBV2 and TRBJ1-4, with D maybe TRBD1 (5 bases). Between the trimmed V and J ends, which lost 6 bases and 7 bases, there was a span of 21 bases. The V gene's germline CDR1 is SNHLY and CDR2 FYNNEI. CDR3 length: 16 amino acids. CDR3 loop: CASRTSGAGGTEKLFF. The CDR3 DNA sequence: TGTGCCAGCAGAACATCGGGTGCCGGGGGGACTGAAAAACTGTTTTTT.

The count of this clone is one. The V gene is TRBV7-2, the J gene TRBJ2-1, with TRBD2 matching 10 bases. The junction had 5 bases not matched to a gene; V was cut back by 5 bases and J by 4 bases. The CDR3 is 15 amino acids. Per germline, CDR1 SGHTA and CDR2 FQGNSA. This chain's CDR3 is CASSPGLAEYNEQFF. The CDR3 DNA is TGTGCCAGCAGCCCCGGACTAGCGGAATACAATGAGCAGTTCTTC. Using reference TRBV7-2 and TRBJ2-1 for the parts outside the CDR3, the full variable domain is GAGVSQSPSNKVTEKGKDVELRCDPISGHTALYWYRQSLGQGLEFLIYFQGNSAPDKSGLPSDRFSAERTGGSVSTLTIQRTQQEDSAVYLCASSPGLAEYNEQFFGPGTRLTVL.

The chain joins TRBV19 to TRBJ2-7; 10 nucleotides match TRBD2. This CDR3 comprises 19 residues. Unmatched junction bases numbered 16, after V lost 3 bases and J lost 2 bases. CDR1 and CDR2 from the germline V gene are LNHDA and SQIVND (reference sequence). The CDR3 here is CASSMKAPRLAGLPYEQYF. Here the CDR3 DNA reads TGTGCCAGTAGTATGAAAGCCCCCCGACTAGCGGGTTTACCCTACGAGCAGTACTTC.

The V and J genes are TRBV27 and TRBJ2-7; the D gene could be TRBD1 or TRBD2 (5 bases each). Germline lookup yields CDR1 MNHEY and CDR2 SMNVEV (reference sequence). Between the trimmed V and J ends, which lost 6 bases and 12 bases, there was a span of 15 bases. The CDR3 extends over 11 amino acids. The CDR3 sequence: CASSAERGWYF. In DNA form, the CDR3 reads TGTGCCAGCAGCGCAGAGAGGGGTTGGTACTTC.

The rearrangement links TRBV15 to TRBJ2-1; 8 bases are a match to TRBD2. V lost 1 base, J lost 5 bases, and 13 bases stayed unmatched. In germline, CDR1 is LNHNV, CDR2 YYDKDF (reference sequence). The CDR3 covers 18 residues. As DNA, the CDR3 is TGTGCCACCAGCAGAGTTATATTCCCCCAGCGGGAGCACAATGAGCAGTTCTTC. Translating it yields CATSRVIFPQREHNEQFF.

The V call is TRBV27, the J call TRBJ2-1; tentatively, D is TRBD2 (5 bases). Germline CDR1 MNHEY, CDR2 SMNVEV (reference sequence). The germline V and J ends were trimmed by 3 bases and 4 bases, with 13 bases remaining between them. The CDR3 has 15 residues. CDR3: CASSFKWTGYNEQFF. The CDR3 DNA follows: TGTGCCAGCAGTTTCAAATGGACGGGATACAATGAGCAGTTCTTC.

This chain uses TRBV2 with TRBJ2-7; a weak D match, TRBD1 (6 bases). Germline V gives CDR1 SNHLY, CDR2 FYNNEI. The CDR3 has 14 amino acids. The V gene lost 6 bases and the J gene lost 6 bases, with 18 bases spanning the gap. The DNA of the CDR3 is TGTGCCAGCAGCACCGGTGGGTACAGGGTCGAGCAGTACTTC. Translation: CASSTGGYRVEQYF.